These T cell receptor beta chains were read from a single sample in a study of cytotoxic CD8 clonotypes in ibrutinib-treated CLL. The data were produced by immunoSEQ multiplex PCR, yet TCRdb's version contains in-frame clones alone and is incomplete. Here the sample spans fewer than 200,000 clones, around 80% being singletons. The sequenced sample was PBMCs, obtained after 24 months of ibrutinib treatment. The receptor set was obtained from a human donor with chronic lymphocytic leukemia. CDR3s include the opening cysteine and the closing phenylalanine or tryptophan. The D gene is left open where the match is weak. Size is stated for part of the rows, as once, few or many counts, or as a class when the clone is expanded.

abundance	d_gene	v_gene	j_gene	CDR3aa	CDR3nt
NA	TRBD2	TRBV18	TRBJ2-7	CASSPSQTSGSYEQYF	TGTGCCAGCTCACCTTCCCAGACTAGCGGCTCCTACGAGCAGTACTTC
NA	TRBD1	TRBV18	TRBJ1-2	CASSPVTGAVYGYTF	TGTGCCAGCTCACCAGTGACAGGGGCCGTTTATGGCTACACCTTC
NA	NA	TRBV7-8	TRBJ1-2	CASSLVTGGDGYTF	TGTGCCAGCAGCTTAGTTACCGGGGGTGATGGCTACACCTTC
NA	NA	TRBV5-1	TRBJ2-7	CASSLDTDYEQYF	TGCGCCAGCAGCTTGGATACAGACTACGAGCAGTACTTC
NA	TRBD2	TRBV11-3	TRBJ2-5	CASSLVASGRSETQYF	TGTGCCAGCAGCTTAGTCGCTAGCGGGAGAAGTGAGACCCAGTACTTC
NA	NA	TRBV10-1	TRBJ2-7	CASIPGSDSYEQYF	TGCGCCAGCATTCCCGGGAGCGACTCTTACGAGCAGTACTTC
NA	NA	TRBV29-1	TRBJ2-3	CSVAGTGSFTDTQYF	TGCAGCGTTGCGGGGACCGGGTCCTTCACAGATACGCAGTATTTT
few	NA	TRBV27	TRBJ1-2	CASSLSHLSWVSYTF	TGTGCCAGCAGTTTATCCCACTTGAGCTGGGTGAGCTACACCTTC
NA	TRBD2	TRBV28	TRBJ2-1	CASRVYGGREVNEQFF	TGTGCCAGCAGAGTTTATGGGGGGCGGGAGGTTAATGAGCAGTTCTTC
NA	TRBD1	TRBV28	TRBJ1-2	CASSGTSVPTGGEHTF	TGTGCCAGCAGTGGGACCAGCGTCCCGACAGGGGGCGAACACACCTTC
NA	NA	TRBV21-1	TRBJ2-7	CASSKALSGRGVLF	TGTGCCAGCAGCAAAGCGCTTAGTGGCAGGGGGGTTCTATTC
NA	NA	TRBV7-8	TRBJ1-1	CASRPLGGRGIEAFF	TGTGCCAGCAGGCCTCTCGGGGGGCGAGGCATTGAAGCTTTCTTT
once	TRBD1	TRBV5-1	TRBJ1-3	CASSLIGQGYQSHSGNTIYF	TGCGCCAGCAGCTTGATCGGACAGGGGTATCAATCTCACTCTGGAAACACCATATATTTT
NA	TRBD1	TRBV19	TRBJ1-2	CASNRRGQGANYGYTF	TGTGCCAGTAATAGACGAGGACAGGGGGCGAACTATGGCTACACCTTC
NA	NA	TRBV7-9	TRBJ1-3	CASSLVRRSGNTIYF	TGTGCCAGCAGCTTGGTCCGGCGCTCTGGAAACACCATATATTTT
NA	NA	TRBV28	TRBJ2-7	CASSKNPGWYF	TGTGCCAGCAGTAAAAACCCCGGGTGGTACTTC
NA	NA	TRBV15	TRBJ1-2	CATSSLGGYTF	TGTGCCACCAGCAGTCTTGGTGGCTACACCTTC
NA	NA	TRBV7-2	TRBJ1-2	CASSSSGGAPIHGYTF	TGTGCCAGCAGCTCCTCCGGCGGAGCCCCAATACATGGCTACACCTTC
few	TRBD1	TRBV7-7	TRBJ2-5	CASRRGQGPPQYF	TGTGCTAGCAGGAGAGGACAGGGGCCTCCCCAGTACTTC
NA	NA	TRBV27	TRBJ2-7	CASRRDGSYEQYF	TGTGCCAGCCGGAGGGACGGGAGTTACGAGCAGTACTTC
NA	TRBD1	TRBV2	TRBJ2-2	CATSTGGRTGELFF	TGTGCCACTTCAACAGGGGGGCGGACCGGGGAGCTGTTTTTT
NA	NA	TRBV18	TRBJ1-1	CASSPGVVIEAFF	TGTGCCAGCTCACCAGGGGTGGTAATTGAAGCTTTCTTT
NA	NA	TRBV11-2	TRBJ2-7	CASRRGKQYF	TGTGCCAGCAGGCGGGGCAAGCAGTACTTC
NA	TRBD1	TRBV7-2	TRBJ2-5	CASSLPTGAETQYF	TGTGCCAGCAGCTTACCTACAGGGGCCGAGACCCAGTACTTC
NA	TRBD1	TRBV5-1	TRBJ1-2	CASSLVPGGGYGYTF	TGCGCCAGCAGCTTGGTTCCAGGGGGTGGCTATGGCTACACCTTC
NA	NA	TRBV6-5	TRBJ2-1	CASSRLGRTNEQFF	TGTGCCAGCAGCCGCTTGGGGCGGACTAATGAGCAGTTCTTC
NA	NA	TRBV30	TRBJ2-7	CAWSVNKGSEQYF	TGTGCCTGGAGTGTAAATAAGGGTTCCGAGCAGTACTTC
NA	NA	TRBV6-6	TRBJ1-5	CASSYSIGGAGQPQHF	TGTGCCAGCAGTTACTCGATTGGGGGGGCTGGACAGCCCCAGCATTTT
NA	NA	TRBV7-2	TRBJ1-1	CASSSLRPGVTEAFF	TGTGCCAGCAGCTCACTTAGGCCAGGGGTAACTGAAGCTTTCTTT
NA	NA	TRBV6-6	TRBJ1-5	CASTPTGRQPQHF	TGTGCCAGCACCCCCACAGGGCGTCAGCCCCAGCATTTT
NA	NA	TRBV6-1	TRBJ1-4	CASKRTATTNEKLFF	TGTGCCAGCAAGAGGACAGCAACAACTAATGAAAAACTGTTTTTT
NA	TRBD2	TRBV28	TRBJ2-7	CASSDPFTGLAGTNSYEQYF	TGTGCCAGCAGTGATCCTTTCACCGGACTAGCGGGGACTAACTCCTACGAGCAGTACTTC
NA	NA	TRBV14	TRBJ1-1	CASSRISVNTEAFF	TGTGCCAGCAGCCGTATCTCAGTGAACACTGAAGCTTTCTTT
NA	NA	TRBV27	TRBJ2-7	CASRYSGSEQYF	TGTGCCAGTAGATATAGCGGTAGCGAGCAGTACTTC
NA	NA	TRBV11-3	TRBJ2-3	CASSLLSASDTQYF	TGTGCCAGCAGCTTACTTTCGGCATCAGATACGCAGTATTTT
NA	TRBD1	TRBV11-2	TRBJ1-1	CASSVGQGGTEAFF	TGTGCCAGCAGCGTGGGACAGGGGGGCACTGAAGCTTTCTTT
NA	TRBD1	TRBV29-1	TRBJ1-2	CSVENPRDRVGYTF	TGCAGCGTTGAAAACCCCCGGGACAGGGTAGGCTACACCTTC
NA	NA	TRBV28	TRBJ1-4	CASSSLALPGEKLFF	TGTGCCAGCAGTTCGTTGGCACTCCCAGGGGAAAAACTGTTTTTT
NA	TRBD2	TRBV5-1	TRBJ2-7	CASSLGGIYEQYF	TGCGCCAGCAGCCTCGGGGGGATCTACGAGCAGTACTTC
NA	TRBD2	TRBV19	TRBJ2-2	CASSMRLAANTGELFF	TGTGCCAGTAGTATGAGGCTAGCGGCGAACACCGGGGAGCTGTTTTTT
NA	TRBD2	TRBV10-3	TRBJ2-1	CAIKSGTSVHNEQFF	TGTGCCATCAAGTCCGGGACTAGCGTTCACAATGAGCAGTTCTTC
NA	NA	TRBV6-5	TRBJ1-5	CASSPSGGNQPQHF	TGTGCCAGCAGCCCAAGTGGGGGAAATCAGCCCCAGCATTTT
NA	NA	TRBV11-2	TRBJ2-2	CASSLRASRELFF	TGTGCCAGCAGCTTACGAGCAAGCAGAGAGCTGTTTTTT
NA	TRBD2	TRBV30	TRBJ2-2	CAWSVSSGRAPPGELFF	TGTGCCTGGAGTGTATCTAGCGGGAGGGCTCCTCCCGGGGAGCTGTTTTTT
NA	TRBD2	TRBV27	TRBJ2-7	CASREIGLAANAYEQYF	TGTGCCAGCAGGGAAATCGGACTAGCGGCCAACGCCTACGAGCAGTACTTC
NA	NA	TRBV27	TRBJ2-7	CASSPSGVLDEQYF	TGTGCCAGCTCACCTTCTGGTGTCTTGGACGAGCAGTACTTC
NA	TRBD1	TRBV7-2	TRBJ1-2	CASSGGQGGGGYTF	TGTGCCAGCAGCGGCGGACAGGGCGGCGGGGGCTACACCTTC
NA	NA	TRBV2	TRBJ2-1	CASSPDGVYNEQFF	TGTGCCAGCAGTCCCGATGGGGTCTACAATGAGCAGTTCTTC
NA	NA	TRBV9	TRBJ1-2	CASSPRESLGGYTF	TGTGCCAGCAGCCCCCGAGAGAGCCTGGGGGGCTACACCTTC
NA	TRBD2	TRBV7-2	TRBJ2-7	CASSYRTSGPTTSYEQYF	TGTGCCAGCAGCTACAGGACTAGCGGGCCTACTACCTCCTACGAGCAGTACTTC